This T cell receptor beta chain is drawn from a study of blood T cell repertoires in COVID-19. As for the study in general: Samples taken during acute and convalescent COVID-19 were collected in the United States, Italy and Spain. From T cells, B-cell-depleted T cells, or PBMCs came the material, which was cDNA or gDNA.

Using immunoSEQ multiplex PCR, the repertoire was profiled, and TCRdb retains in-frame clones only, with some absent. Of about 180,000 clones in the sample, roughly 83% were seen once. This sequence originates from a human donor in a cohort sampled during active COVID-19. Sequencing was performed on peripheral blood.

The CDR3 spells CASSLGGQVNYGYTF. CDR3 coding DNA: TGTGCCAGCAGCTTGGGAGGACAGGTTAACTATGGCTACACCTTC. The V and J genes are TRBV5-4 and TRBJ1-2; TRBD1 agrees at 7 bases. This CDR3 has 15 amino acids. The trim removed 0 bases at V and 1 base at J, leaving 3 bases unmatched. In germline, CDR1 is SGHNT, CDR2 YYREEE (reference sequence).